The rows below give T cell receptor beta chains drawn from one sample of a study of monozygotic twins with inflammatory bowel disease. Using the 5' RACE reads, TCRdb records one entry per CDR3 protein without DNA. This sample contains tens of thousands of distinct CDR3 sequences. Sequenced: blood. All receptors derive from a human donor with ulcerative colitis or Crohn's disease, or a healthy co-twin of an affected twin (not recorded which). CDR3s include the opening cysteine and the closing phenylalanine or tryptophan. The order of the fields is V gene, J gene, CDR3 protein.

V: TRBV7-2
J: TRBJ2-7
CDR3: CASSLERLNPYYEQYF

V: TRBV5-1
J: TRBJ1-1
CDR3: CASSFIGTGGTEAFF

V: TRBV18
J: TRBJ1-2
CDR3: CASSPPSGAANYGYTF

V: TRBV20-1
J: TRBJ1-2
CDR3: CSAEDRGVPEAHGYTF

V: TRBV5-1
J: TRBJ2-5
CDR3: CASSFGQAVGETQYF

V: TRBV27
J: TRBJ2-7
CDR3: CASGSGAGGREQYF

V: TRBV2
J: TRBJ1-2
CDR3: CASSPSTGSYGYTF

V: TRBV9
J: TRBJ2-3
CDR3: CASSSRVGGGPLRDTQYF

V: TRBV20-1
J: TRBJ1-1
CDR3: CSARDKTAFSAFF

V: TRBV10-3
J: TRBJ2-2
CDR3: CAISAESGTLRVWGELFF

V: TRBV4-1
J: TRBJ2-7
CDR3: CASSQKAPRDTGLYEQYF

V: TRBV12-3/TRBV12-4
J: TRBJ2-7
CDR3: CASSPAGLGGEQYF

V: TRBV12-3/TRBV12-4
J: TRBJ1-1
CDR3: CASSTGSRTEAFF

V: TRBV5-1
J: TRBJ2-7
CDR3: CASSLAPASEQYF

V: TRBV3-1
J: TRBJ2-1
CDR3: CASSLLLDSGGFNEQFF

V: TRBV6-4
J: TRBJ1-2
CDR3: CASSDRTGTLGYTF

V: TRBV6-1
J: TRBJ2-2
CDR3: CASRRDRGNTGELFF

V: TRBV7-3
J: TRBJ2-2
CDR3: CASSLMGSPNTGELFF

V: TRBV24-1
J: TRBJ2-2
CDR3: CATAGTGTGELFF

V: TRBV6-1
J: TRBJ1-1
CDR3: CASSSPYSENTEAFF

V: TRBV6-5
J: TRBJ2-2
CDR3: CASSYEGTRGTGELFF

V: TRBV12-3/TRBV12-4
J: TRBJ1-2
CDR3: CASRTGASGYTF

V: TRBV7-8
J: TRBJ1-2
CDR3: CASSLEGGPGYGYTF

V: TRBV4-1
J: TRBJ1-1
CDR3: CASTIRRAGGNTEAFF

V: TRBV4-1
J: TRBJ1-5
CDR3: CASSDPPQPQHF

V: TRBV5-1
J: TRBJ2-1
CDR3: CASSPYYLGYNEQFF

V: TRBV20-1
J: TRBJ1-1
CDR3: CSASAPTKNTEAFF

V: TRBV7-6
J: TRBJ2-1
CDR3: CASSFMGNEQFF

V: TRBV12-3/TRBV12-4
J: TRBJ2-1
CDR3: CASSVRGSYNEQFF

V: TRBV9
J: TRBJ2-5
CDR3: CASSVDPSRETQYF

V: TRBV11-2
J: TRBJ2-3
CDR3: CASSLKGDTQYF

V: TRBV7-9
J: TRBJ1-1
CDR3: CASSYRERPEAFF

V: TRBV7-8
J: TRBJ1-1
CDR3: CASSFGQGNTEAFF

V: TRBV20-1
J: TRBJ2-2
CDR3: CSARDGLANTGELFF

V: TRBV5-5
J: TRBJ2-5
CDR3: CASSPIGQPGQETQYF

V: TRBV5-5
J: TRBJ2-1
CDR3: CASSLESRGGYEQFF

V: TRBV5-1
J: TRBJ2-2
CDR3: CASSLARVGNTGELFF

V: TRBV29-1
J: TRBJ1-1
CDR3: CSAGLTITEAFF

V: TRBV5-1
J: TRBJ2-5
CDR3: CASSRTGAAIIRETQYF

V: TRBV14
J: TRBJ1-1
CDR3: CASSPRQGRTEAFF

V: TRBV19
J: TRBJ1-2
CDR3: CASSIVRADYGYTF

V: TRBV7-2
J: TRBJ1-2
CDR3: CASSFDGSNYGYTF

V: TRBV5-1
J: TRBJ2-1
CDR3: CASSSRSGAGNEQFF

V: TRBV2
J: TRBJ2-2
CDR3: CASSTGTFYTGELFF

V: TRBV5-1
J: TRBJ2-7
CDR3: CASSLQQGAYEQYF

V: TRBV18
J: TRBJ1-1
CDR3: CASSPTGLNTEAFF

V: TRBV5-8
J: TRBJ2-7
CDR3: CASSFSEGYEQYF

V: TRBV5-1
J: TRBJ2-1
CDR3: CASSRGLAGVNEQFF

V: TRBV29-1
J: TRBJ2-5
CDR3: CSVLGSVEETQYF

V: TRBV27
J: TRBJ2-7
CDR3: CASSPQGAPYYEQYF

V: TRBV18
J: TRBJ1-1
CDR3: CASSPPGVSEAFF

V: TRBV6-1
J: TRBJ1-6
CDR3: CASSGGNSPLHF

V: TRBV18
J: TRBJ1-1
CDR3: CASSPSGAQGGTEAFF

V: TRBV20-1
J: TRBJ1-6
CDR3: CSAPEVTASYNSPLHF

V: TRBV12-3/TRBV12-4
J: TRBJ1-1
CDR3: CASSWTGNTEAFF

V: TRBV2
J: TRBJ1-2
CDR3: CASRTGQGGYTF

V: TRBV20-1
J: TRBJ1-6
CDR3: CSARVGAADSPLHF

V: TRBV7-9
J: TRBJ2-7
CDR3: CASSFRGNSYEQYF